The 31 T cell receptor beta chains given below trace back to one sample, sequenced in a study of CD8 T cells in ankylosing spondylitis. The study's findings and limits: For ankylosing spondylitis blood, a TCR beta motif of 7 or 8 highly homologous variants appeared characteristic.

TCRdb reprocessed the 5' RACE reads via MiXCR and lists one record per CDR3 protein. The sample holds hundreds of thousands of distinct CDR3 sequences; 12% are singletons and the top ten take roughly 0.51%. Their recognized antigens are unknown. Sequencing was carried out using blood, either unsorted or a sorted T cell fraction (not recorded which). The receptors were gathered from a male donor with ankylosing spondylitis.

CDR3 in amino acids: CASSTRGGPSTDTQYF. The CDR3 bases are TGTGCCAGCAGCACCCGAGGAGGGCCTAGCACAGATACGCAGTATTTT. The chain links TRBV7-2 to TRBJ2-3, with D perhaps TRBD2 (6 bases). V gave up 5 bases and J gave up 0 bases, with 15 bases separating them. Germline V gives CDR1 SGHTA, CDR2 FQGNSA. The CDR3 covers 16 residues.

This clonotype was observed a few times. CDR3 sequence (DNA): TGCGCCAGCAGCCAACGAGCGGGACAGGGTACAAACTTCTATAATTCACCCCTCCACTTT. It is translated as CASSQRAGQGTNFYNSPLHF. The gene calls are TRBV4-3 and TRBJ1-6; TRBD1 aligns across 9 bases. The CDR3 is 20 amino acids. CDR1 is LGHNA, CDR2 YSLEER, per germline. J was trimmed by 3 bases and V by 2 bases; bases with no gene match: 14.

This clonotype was detected a few times. The chain combines TRBV5-1 with TRBJ2-3; 7 bases map to TRBD2. This CDR3 is built from 16 residues. From germline, CDR1 is SGHRS and CDR2 YFSETQ. The trim removed 3 bases at V and 1 base at J, leaving 8 bases unmatched. The CDR3 DNA is TGCGCCAGCAGCTCCTCCTTTGCGGGAGGCACAGATACGCAGTATTTT. It specifies CASSSSFAGGTDTQYF.

This clonotype has a count of ten or more. V usage is TRBV4-3 and J usage is TRBJ2-2; 9 nucleotides agree with TRBD2. The CDR3 runs 15 residues. J lost 7 bases, V lost 0 bases, and 3 bases had no gene match. CDR1 and CDR2 (germline): LGHNA, YSLEER. The CDR3 spells CASSQELAGSGELFF. The CDR3, as DNA: TGCGCCAGCAGCCAAGAGCTAGCGGGGAGCGGGGAGCTGTTTTTT.

The chain recombines TRBV5-6 with TRBJ1-5; D is undetermined. Trimming removed 4 bases at V and 2 bases at J, with 13 bases between. CDR3 length: 15 amino acids. The germline CDR1 and CDR2 sequences are SGHDT and YYEEEE. The CDR3, as DNA: TGTGCCAGCAGCCTCGGGGAGGCTGGCAATCAGCCCCAGCATTTT. It specifies CASSLGEAGNQPQHF. Drawing the rest from reference TRBV5-6 and TRBJ1-5, the complete variable domain is DAGVTQSPTHLIKTRGQQVTLRCSPKSGHDTVSWYQQALGQGPQFIFQYYEEEERQRGNFPDRFSGHQFPNYSSELNVNALLLGDSALYLCASSLGEAGNQPQHFGDGTRLSIL.

A few counts support this clonotype. The rearrangement links TRBV28 to TRBJ2-7; weak D call: TRBD1 (5 bases). The germline V gene encodes CDR1 MDHEN and CDR2 SYDVKM. CDR3 size: 16 residues. Trimming left V 5 bases short and J 3 bases short, with 20 bases between. This CDR3 reads CASSIYRTSSFYEQYF. Written as DNA, the CDR3 is TGTGCCAGCAGTATCTACAGGACCTCGAGTTTCTACGAGCAGTACTTC.

This clonotype was counted at least ten times. The genes are TRBV27 and TRBJ2-5; D is uncertain. V was cut by 4 bases and J by 1 base, with 7 bases left in between. Germline V CDR1 and CDR2: MNHEY, SMNVEV (reference sequence). This CDR3 has 13 amino acids. CDR3 DNA: TGTGCCAGCAGTTATCGGGCCCAAGAGACCCAGTACTTC. Protein product: CASSYRAQETQYF.

The CDR3 spells CATSLSRLPPYEQYF. The CDR3 nucleotides are TGTGCCACCAGTCTTTCCCGTTTACCCCCCTACGAGCAGTACTTC. This chain connects TRBV24-1 to TRBJ2-7; D gene uncertain. Deletions cut 6 bases from V and 2 bases from J, with 16 bases between. Germline-derived CDR1 and CDR2 are KGHDR and SFDVKD. CDR3 size: 15 residues.

This clonotype was detected many times. The chain joins TRBV10-3 to TRBJ1-1; D is undetermined. The CDR3 runs to 12 residues. V was shortened by 4 bases and J by 4 bases, with 7 bases between the two germline ends. Germline V gene sequence: CDR1 ENHRY, CDR2 SYGVKD. The CDR3 nucleotides read TGTGCCATCAGTGGGGGTGGCACTGAAGCTTTCTTT. Protein: CAISGGGTEAFF.

The chain combines TRBV4-3 with TRBJ2-2; D not certain. Trimming stripped 0 bases from V and 13 bases from J, with 12 bases between. The CDR3 length is 13 residues. Germline V lookup: CDR1 LGHNA, CDR2 YSLEER. The CDR3 protein is CASSQDRATGLFF. The CDR3 coding sequence is TGCGCCAGCAGCCAAGATCGGGCGACGGGGCTGTTTTTT.

The rearrangement uses TRBV7-2 and TRBJ2-5, with 9 bases matching TRBD2. The germline V gene encodes CDR1 SGHTA and CDR2 FQGNSA. The length of the CDR3 is 16 residues. V dropped 4 bases and J dropped 5; count of bases not matched to a gene: 11. The CDR3 loop reads CASSSQGAGGGETQYF. In DNA form, the CDR3 reads TGTGCCAGCAGCTCGCAGGGAGCGGGGGGAGGGGAGACCCAGTACTTC.

This clonotype showed up just a few times. A much more abundant neighbour one base away suggests this may be a read error. The chain recombines TRBV28 with TRBJ2-7, with 9 positions matching TRBD2. The germline V gene encodes CDR1 MDHEN and CDR2 SYDVKM. The ends lost 6 bases at V and 3 bases at J; junction bases unmatched: 0. CDR3 size: 12 residues. The CDR3 DNA reads as TGTGCCAGCAGGACTAGCGGCTACGAGCAGTACTTC. As protein: CASRTSGYEQYF.

This clonotype was picked up a small number of times. V and J are TRBV4-3 and TRBJ1-1, with D possibly being TRBD1 (6 bases). Trimming removed 0 bases from V and 1 base from J, with 15 bases in between. The CDR3 sequence is 17 residues long. CDR1 LGHNA and CDR2 YSLEER come from the germline V gene. CDR3 DNA: TGCGCCAGCAGCCAAGATCTCTGGACAGCCAAGAACACTGAAGCTTTCTTT. It is translated as CASSQDLWTAKNTEAFF.

In its sample, this clonotype was seen a few times. This chain links TRBV7-9 with TRBJ2-5, with 10 bases matching TRBD1. V was clipped by 8 bases and J by 5 bases; unmatched bases: 11. Germline CDR1 reads SEHNR; CDR2 reads FQNEAQ (reference sequence). The CDR3 totals 15 residues. The CDR3 reads CASPGDRGESETQYF. The CDR3 nucleotides are TGTGCCAGCCCGGGGGACAGGGGAGAGTCGGAGACCCAGTACTTC.

This clonotype has at least ten counts. This chain links TRBV4-2 with TRBJ1-2; 8 positions agree with TRBD1. The length of the CDR3 is 16 residues. The J segment lost 4 bases and the V segment lost 2 bases, leaving 9 bases of the junction unmatched. The germline V gene has CDR1 LGHNA and CDR2 YNFKEQ. This CDR3 is CASSQLGQGDSYGYTF. The CDR3 DNA reads TGTGCCAGCAGCCAATTAGGACAGGGTGACTCCTATGGCTACACCTTC.

The genes are TRBV7-2 and TRBJ2-3; D tentatively reads TRBD1 or TRBD2 (5 bases each). Per the germline V gene, CDR1 is SGHTA and CDR2 is FQGNSA. Trimming removed 5 bases at V and 6 bases at J, with 12 bases between. CDR3 length: 13 residues. For the CDR3, the DNA is TGTGCCAGCAGCATGGGACCGATCGATACGCAGTATTTT. Encoded protein: CASSMGPIDTQYF.

Ten or more counts support this clonotype. The chain combines TRBV28 with TRBJ1-1; tentative D call: TRBD1 (6 bases). Trimming pared 5 bases from V and 2 bases from J, leaving 15 bases between. The CDR3 contains 15 residues. Germline CDR1 MDHEN, CDR2 SYDVKM. The CDR3 sequence: CASSPSRGLNTEAFF. For the CDR3, the DNA is TGTGCCAGCAGTCCCTCCCGGGGGCTTAACACTGAAGCTTTCTTT.

This clonotype was observed at least ten times. The CDR3 nucleotides are TGCGCCAGCAGCCCCGGACAGGGAATCTACGAGCAGTACTTC. It is translated as CASSPGQGIYEQYF. The chain is built from TRBV5-1 and TRBJ2-7; 8 bases are a match to TRBD1. Germline CDR1 reads SGHRS; CDR2 reads YFSETQ. Germline trimming cut 4 bases from V and 3 bases from J; bases unmatched to any gene: 6. This CDR3 contains 14 residues. Full variable domain (outside the CDR3, taken from reference TRBV5-1 and TRBJ2-7): KAGVTQTPRYLIKTRGQQVTLSCSPISGHRSVSWYQQTPGQGLQFLFEYFSETQRNKGNFPGRFSGRQFSNSRSEMNVSTLELGDSALYLCASSPGQGIYEQYFGPGTRLTVT.

The rearrangement uses TRBV5-1 and TRBJ1-1; D remains ambiguous. V lost 4 bases and J lost 4, with 11 bases in between. Germline-derived CDR1 and CDR2 are SGHRS and YFSETQ. The CDR3 spans 13 residues. The CDR3 protein is CASSEPMITEAFF. CDR3 sequence (DNA): TGCGCCAGCAGCGAACCGATGATCACTGAAGCTTTCTTT.

In its sample, this clonotype was seen a few times. J is TRBJ1-1 and V is TRBV7-6; tentative D call: TRBD1 (6 bases). Trimming removed 4 bases from V and 1 base from J, with 16 bases in between. Germline values: CDR1 SGHVS, CDR2 FNYEAQ. This CDR3 is 16 amino acids long. The CDR3 region has the DNA TGTGCCAGCAGCTCGATCCTTTGGACAGAGAACACTGAAGCTTTCTTT. This encodes CASSSILWTENTEAFF.

This clonotype was found many times. The V and J genes are TRBV29-1 and TRBJ2-7; D remains ambiguous. The CDR3 runs to 13 residues. Between the trimmed V and J ends, which lost 6 bases and 1 base, there was a span of 13 bases. In germline, CDR1 is SQVTM, CDR2 ANQGSEA. CDR3 DNA: TGCAGCGTAGTGGGCCTTTTTTCCTACGAGCAGTACTTC. Encoded protein: CSVVGLFSYEQYF.

The table lists this clonotype with many counts. CDR3 protein: CASSLGLAPDTQYF. The DNA for the CDR3 is TGTGCCAGCAGCTTAGGGCTAGCCCCAGATACGCAGTATTTT. The rearrangement uses TRBV7-2 and TRBJ2-3, with D possibly being TRBD2 (5 bases). The CDR3 is 14 residues long. V lost 1 base to trimming and J lost 4 bases, with 9 bases between them. The germline V gene encodes CDR1 SGHTA and CDR2 FQGNSA.

This clonotype has just a few counts. The chain has TRBV7-2 and TRBJ1-4; TRBD1 aligns across 7 bases. The V gene end was trimmed by 5 bases and the J gene end by 5 bases; junction bases not matched to a gene: 5. The CDR3 contains 14 residues. Germline-derived CDR1 and CDR2 are SGHTA and FQGNSA. The CDR3 reads CASSLRGGNEKLFF. In DNA form, the CDR3 reads TGTGCCAGCAGCCTCAGGGGGGGGAATGAAAAACTGTTTTTT.

This clonotype was detected many times. The V and J genes are TRBV20-1 and TRBJ2-1; no firm D call. The V end was cut by 1 base, the J end by 9 bases, with 7 bases between. The germline CDR1 and CDR2 sequences are DFQATT and SNEGSKA (reference sequence). The CDR3 consists of 11 residues. The CDR3 DNA is TGCAGTGCTAGAGGGGGTAGTGAGCAGTTCTTC. Residues: CSARGGSEQFF.

This clonotype was counted a few times. The chain couples TRBV7-2 to TRBJ2-3, with 8 positions matching TRBD2. The CDR3 runs 15 residues. The junction had 4 bases not matched to a gene; V was cut back by 0 bases and J by 5 bases. The V gene's germline CDR1 is SGHTA and CDR2 FQGNSA. Here the CDR3 reads CASSLAAGGIDTQYF. The CDR3 DNA is TGTGCCAGCAGCTTAGCCGCGGGAGGAATAGATACGCAGTATTTT. Looking up the rest from reference TRBV7-2 and TRBJ2-3 gives the full variable domain: GAGVSQSPSNKVTEKGKDVELRCDPISGHTALYWYRQSLGQGLEFLIYFQGNSAPDKSGLPSDRFSAERTGGSVSTLTIQRTQQEDSAVYLCASSLAAGGIDTQYFGPGTRLTVL.

A few counts support this clonotype. The rearrangement links TRBV7-9 to TRBJ2-2; D possibly matches TRBD1 or TRBD2 (5 bases each). The V gene lost 3 bases and the J gene lost 1 base, with 9 bases spanning the gap. Germline CDR1 SEHNR, CDR2 FQNEAQ (reference sequence). CDR3 length: 15 amino acids. CDR3 nucleotide sequence: TGTGCCAGCAGCTTGGGACCGATGAACACCGGGGAGCTGTTTTTT. As protein: CASSLGPMNTGELFF.

The chain recombines TRBV6-5 with TRBJ1-2, with 7 bases lining up with TRBD1. With 0 bases clipped from V and 3 bases from J, the junction kept 4 bases outside the gene matches. CDR3 length equals 15 residues. Germline CDR1 MNHEY, CDR2 SVGAGI. The DNA of the CDR3 is TGTGCCAGCAGTTACTCGGCAGGGGGAGACTATGGCTACACCTTC. The encoded protein is CASSYSAGGDYGYTF.

This clonotype was detected ten times or more. The chain combines TRBV5-1 with TRBJ2-7; D not resolved. Germline V CDR1 and CDR2: SGHRS, YFSETQ. The CDR3 is made up of 15 amino acids. The V end was cut by 0 bases, the J end by 1 base, with 11 bases between. Here the CDR3 reads CASSLDGPNSYEQYF. The DNA of the CDR3 is TGCGCCAGCAGCTTGGACGGGCCGAATTCCTACGAGCAGTACTTC.

This clonotype occurred many times. The chain uses TRBV6-2 or TRBV6-3 and TRBJ1-2, with a tentative D call TRBD1 (6 bases). There are 15 residues in the CDR3. V was trimmed by 4 bases and J by 8 bases, leaving 20 bases between them. Germline values: CDR1 MNHEY, CDR2 SVGEGT. CDR3 loop: CASSSLLRDISGYTF. The CDR3 coding sequence is TGTGCCAGCAGTTCCCTACTCCGGGACATTTCGGGCTACACCTTC.

The chain combines TRBV5-1 with TRBJ2-3; the D gene is possibly TRBD2 (7 bases). V shed 2 bases and J shed 2 bases, with 9 bases lying between them. The CDR3 covers 14 residues. Germline V gene sequence: CDR1 SGHRS, CDR2 YFSETQ. The CDR3: CASSFGGPTDTQYF. DNA of the CDR3: TGCGCCAGCAGCTTCGGGGGGCCCACAGATACGCAGTATTTT.

This chain links TRBV27 with TRBJ2-7, with no clear D. CDR1 is MNHEY and CDR2 is SMNVEV in the germline V gene (reference sequence). This CDR3 has 15 residues. The V gene lost 3 bases and the J gene lost 2 bases, with 14 bases spanning the gap. CDR3 DNA: TGTGCCAGCAGTTTGTTGGGGTTACGCCCCTACGAGCAGTACTTC. Protein sequence: CASSLLGLRPYEQYF.